Below, 5 T cell receptor beta chains from the same sample are listed, as sequenced in a study of beta chain features in type 1 diabetes. Every bit of the isolated RNA underwent reverse transcription, so sequencing read expressed TCRB transcripts. Produced via immunoSEQ multiplex PCR; TCRdb's table is partial and in-frame only. The top ten hold more than 0.015% of the sample, which has approximately 400,000 clones, roughly 16% seen once. Material for sequencing was naive CD4+ T cells from blood. The receptors originated from a woman aged 18-30 years in good health.

V and J are TRBV25-1 and TRBJ1-4, with D possibly matching TRBD1 (6 bases). The V gene lost 2 bases and the J gene lost 0 bases, with 10 bases spanning the gap. The CDR3 covers 16 residues. Germline CDR1 and CDR2: MGHDK and SYGVNS. CDR3 sequence reads: CASSEPGATTNEKLFF. The CDR3, as DNA: TGTGCCAGCAGTGAACCAGGGGCCACAACTAATGAAAAACTGTTTTTT.

In this sample, this clone turned up a few times. Other DNA variants within this sample encode the same CDR3. V and J are TRBV20-1 and TRBJ2-1, with D perhaps TRBD2 (5 bases). There are 10 residues in the CDR3. Germline values: CDR1 DFQATT, CDR2 SNEGSKA (reference sequence). The germline V and J ends were trimmed by 5 bases and 8 bases, with 7 bases remaining between them. Written as DNA, the CDR3 is TGCAGTGCTGAGAGGGATGAGCAGTTCTTC. Encoded protein: CSAERDEQFF.

This clone came up a few times. This sequence joins TRBV28 and TRBJ2-2; no reliable D call. V lost 7 bases to trimming and J lost 1 base, with 7 bases between them. CDR1 MDHEN and CDR2 SYDVKM come from the germline V gene. CDR3 length: 13 amino acids. This chain's CDR3 is CASTLGNTGELFF. The CDR3 bases are TGTGCCAGCACCCTAGGGAACACCGGGGAGCTGTTTTTT.

This clone was picked up a small number of times. The rearrangement uses TRBV29-1 and TRBJ2-3; tentative D call: TRBD1 (6 bases). CDR3 length: 14 residues. Germline V gene data show CDR1 as SQVTM and CDR2 as ANQGSEA. With 7 bases removed from V and 1 base from J, the gap between germline ends came to 15 bases. The CDR3 protein is CSAALGGGTDTQYF. Written as DNA, the CDR3 is TGCAGCGCCGCCCTAGGGGGAGGCACAGATACGCAGTATTTT.

The rearrangement joins TRBV27 to TRBJ2-3; D is possibly TRBD2 (6 bases). Germline V lookup: CDR1 MNHEY, CDR2 SMNVEV (reference sequence). V was trimmed by 6 bases and J by 0 bases, leaving 19 bases between them. The CDR3 sequence is 17 residues long. The CDR3: CASSFRVLATSTDTQYF. In DNA form, the CDR3 reads TGTGCCAGCAGCTTCCGCGTTCTAGCGACTAGCACAGATACGCAGTATTTT.